A selection of T cell receptor beta chains follows, all from one sample in a study of a mutant IDH1 vaccine in newly diagnosed glioma. What these receptors recognize is not known. Method: immunoSEQ multiplex PCR; TCRdb's copy keeps in-frame clones and lacks some. The table shows some 64,000 clones, with approximately 84% occurring only once. The sequencing used PBMCs, collected from a glioma patient whose treatment included an IDH1 peptide vaccine. All receptors come from a woman aged 45-59 years with glioma. Both conserved end residues are part of each CDR3. D genes are given only for firm matches. A clone size is listed for some rows: how often the clone was seen (once, few, many), or a class if it is expanded.

TRBV6-6	TRBJ1-2	few	TRBD1	CASSSPGTGGSRGYTF	TGTGCCAGCAGCAGTCCCGGGACAGGGGGATCGCGGGGCTACACCTTC
TRBV7-2	TRBJ2-7	NA	NA	CASSSPPGRASYEQYF	TGTGCCAGCAGCTCCCCGCCGGGGAGAGCCTCCTACGAGCAGTACTTC
TRBV29-1	TRBJ1-2	NA	TRBD1	CSVGDREVYGYTF	TGCAGCGTTGGGGACAGGGAGGTCTATGGCTACACCTTC
TRBV12-5	TRBJ2-1	NA	TRBD2	CATRGGPYNEQFF	TGTGCGACCCGCGGGGGGCCCTACAATGAGCAGTTCTTC
TRBV13	TRBJ1-1	few	TRBD1	CASSFGQGNTEAFF	TGTGCCAGCAGCTTTGGACAGGGGAACACTGAAGCTTTCTTT
TRBV7-8	TRBJ2-1	NA	NA	CASSLVPYQRSYNEQFF	TGTGCCAGCAGCTTAGTCCCCTATCAGAGGTCCTACAATGAGCAGTTCTTC
TRBV7-9	TRBJ1-2	NA	NA	CASSWDTSGGYTF	TGTGCCAGCAGCTGGGACACTTCGGGCGGCTACACCTTC
TRBV6-1	TRBJ2-6	NA	NA	CATRREPGANVLTF	TGTGCCACCCGGAGGGAGCCTGGGGCCAACGTCCTGACTTTC
TRBV6-5	TRBJ2-2	NA	NA	CASSYSIAGNTGELFF	TGTGCCAGCAGTTACTCGATTGCGGGGAACACCGGGGAGCTGTTTTTT
TRBV19	TRBJ1-5	once	TRBD1	CASSIDDRDNNQPQHF	TGTGCCAGTAGTATAGATGACAGGGACAACAATCAGCCCCAGCATTTT
TRBV7-9	TRBJ2-6	NA	NA	CASSLASGTGANVLTF	TGTGCCAGCAGCTTAGCGTCGGGGACGGGGGCCAACGTCCTGACTTTC
TRBV18	TRBJ1-2	NA	NA	CASSPLPPYQGNYGYTF	TGTGCCAGCTCACCACTTCCACCGTATCAGGGGAACTATGGCTACACCTTC
TRBV5-1	TRBJ1-2	NA	TRBD1	CASSSTGTGVYGYTF	TGCGCCAGCAGCTCAACCGGGACAGGGGTCTATGGCTACACCTTC
TRBV13	TRBJ2-3	NA	TRBD2	CASSRPGTTKETDTQYF	TGTGCCAGCAGCAGGCCCGGGACTACAAAGGAGACAGATACGCAGTATTTT
TRBV30	TRBJ2-7	NA	TRBD1	CAWSWGQVYEQYF	TGTGCCTGGAGTTGGGGACAGGTATACGAGCAGTACTTC
TRBV9	TRBJ1-2	few	NA	CASSVADLPNYGYTF	TGTGCCAGCAGCGTAGCGGACCTTCCTAACTATGGCTACACCTTC
TRBV19	TRBJ2-1	NA	TRBD1	CASSMDRGFGSEQFF	TGTGCCAGTAGTATGGACAGGGGGTTCGGGAGTGAGCAGTTCTTC
TRBV15	TRBJ1-1	NA	TRBD1	CATSKRQGFTEAFF	TGTGCCACCAGCAAACGACAGGGGTTCACTGAAGCTTTCTTT
TRBV5-6	TRBJ1-4	NA	NA	CASSRGRTATNEKLFF	TGTGCCAGCAGCCGTGGGCGGACAGCAACTAATGAAAAACTGTTTTTT
TRBV10-2	TRBJ1-5	NA	NA	CASSEGASNQPQHF	TGCGCCAGCAGTGAGGGGGCAAGCAATCAGCCCCAGCATTTT
TRBV7-9	TRBJ2-1	NA	NA	CASSKEGRLDEQFF	TGTGCCAGCAGCAAAGAGGGGCGCCTGGATGAGCAGTTCTTC
TRBV6-1	TRBJ1-2	NA	NA	CASTNGYGYTF	TGTGCCAGCACAAACGGATATGGCTACACCTTC
TRBV28	TRBJ2-3	NA	NA	CASSALNTDTQYF	TGTGCCAGCAGTGCCCTGAACACAGATACGCAGTATTTT
TRBV15	TRBJ2-5	NA	NA	CATSRGQDVQETQYF	TGTGCCACCAGCAGAGGACAGGACGTCCAAGAGACCCAGTACTTC
TRBV7-3	TRBJ2-5	NA	NA	CASSSTGETQYF	TGTGCCAGCAGCTCCACAGGGGAGACCCAGTACTTC
TRBV28	TRBJ1-5	NA	NA	CASSGSNQPQHF	TGTGCCAGCAGCGGGAGCAATCAGCCCCAGCATTTT
TRBV14	TRBJ2-7	NA	NA	CASSQTVPGHTFAYF	TGTGCCAGCAGCCAGACAGTTCCGGGACACACGTTTGCGTACTTC
TRBV6-1	TRBJ2-3	NA	NA	CASSEANLPDTQYF	TGTGCCAGCAGTGAAGCGAACCTACCAGATACGCAGTATTTT
TRBV7-9	TRBJ1-1	NA	NA	CASSPRGVYEAFF	TGTGCCAGCAGCCCAAGGGGAGTCTATGAAGCTTTCTTT
TRBV6-6	TRBJ2-7	NA	NA	CASSPTDFGQYF	TGTGCCAGCAGCCCCACTGATTTCGGGCAGTACTTC
TRBV7-6	TRBJ1-2	NA	NA	CASSSSGQAYGYTF	TGTGCCAGCAGCTCCAGCGGTCAAGCCTATGGCTACACCTTC
TRBV5-1	TRBJ2-1	NA	NA	CASSYSQEGNEQFF	TGCGCCAGCAGTTATTCCCAGGAGGGGAATGAGCAGTTCTTC